This record covers a single T cell receptor (beta chain). The entry originates in a study of blood T cell repertoires in COVID-19. Study details: The samples span acute and convalescent COVID-19 from the United States, Italy and Spain. Sources were T cells, B-cell-depleted T cells, or PBMCs; the material itself was cDNA or gDNA.

Methods used by the authors: By means of reference gene primer amplification, nucleated cell counts were estimated. TCRdb's table, derived via immunoSEQ multiplex PCR, lists solely in-frame clones and lacks some. The V and J calls and clone size were taken over from that table, and D and trimming were inferred from the DNA. This table holds more than 85,000 clones, about nine tenths found once. The sequenced sample was peripheral blood. The origin of this receptor is a human donor in a cohort sampled during active COVID-19.

As DNA, the CDR3 is TGCAGCGTTGACCGACAGGGCATGAACACTGAAGCTTTCTTT. This codes for CSVDRQGMNTEAFF. The chain combines TRBV29-1 with TRBJ1-1; 7 bases match TRBD1. The V segment lost 3 bases and the J segment 0 bases; nucleotides outside the gene matches: 4. The germline gives CDR1 SQVTM, CDR2 ANQGSEA. The CDR3 is made up of 14 amino acids.